This T cell receptor beta chain was documented in a study of long-term antiretroviral therapy in people with HIV. Looking at the study overall: Earliest sampling preceded the 2015 immediate-ART recommendation by about a decade.

The CDR3 is made up of 17 amino acids. Germline loops: CDR1 SGHVS, CDR2 FQNEAQ. V was pared by 5 bases and J by 5 bases, with 22 bases between. One or more pre-ART and two or more post-ART PBMC samples were available from each donor. Participants living with HIV all received treatment in the United States. At survey level, the immunoSEQ assay was run in its v3.0 version. Measured with immunoSEQ multiplex PCR; TCRdb has only the in-frame clones, and not every one. The sample yields about 17,000 clones, roughly 91% seen once. The TCR originated in a man between 60 and 75 years old with HIV. Sequenced here: unsorted PBMCs, sampled 0.3 years after starting antiretroviral therapy. This chain connects TRBV7-8 to TRBJ2-1, with D maybe TRBD2 (6 bases). The DNA for the CDR3 is TGTGCCAGCAGCCTCCGGCCCCGCGGGACGGGCAACAATGAGCAGTTCTTC. It encodes CASSLRPRGTGNNEQFF.